The 19 T cell receptor beta chains below were found in one sample sequenced in a study of blood T cell repertoires in COVID-19. TCRdb's copy holds only in-frame clones and misses some; the assay was immunoSEQ multiplex PCR. The repertoire holds 250,000 to 350,000 clones, with 70% to 85% as singletons. Sequenced material: peripheral blood. The receptors derive from a human donor with COVID-19, enrolled during active disease. The donor label of this sample is uncertain.

This sequence joins TRBV27 and TRBJ2-2; tentatively, D is TRBD2 (5 bases). Trimming removed 4 bases from V and 4 bases from J, with 16 bases in between. Germline-derived CDR1 and CDR2 are MNHEY and SMNVEV (reference sequence). This CDR3 is built from 16 residues. The CDR3 DNA reads as TGTGCCAGCAGTTCCCCCCTCCCGGCGGGCACCGGGGAGCTGTTTTTT. It codes for CASSSPLPAGTGELFF.

The rearrangement joins TRBV6-1 to TRBJ2-1; TRBD1 matches at 12 bases. Trimming cost V 4 bases and J 7 bases; bases outside gene matches: 8. Germline CDR1 is MNHNS and CDR2 is SASEGT. This CDR3 is built from 16 residues. CDR3 sequence reads: CASSVTGTGGINEQFF. CDR3 nucleotides: TGTGCCAGCAGTGTAACCGGGACAGGGGGCATTAATGAGCAGTTCTTC.

This chain connects TRBV6-2 or TRBV6-3 to TRBJ1-4, with a possible D match to TRBD1 (6 bases). There are 21 residues in the CDR3. The germline V gene encodes CDR1 MNHEY and CDR2 SVGEGT. Trimming took 4 bases from V and 5 from J, leaving 32 bases between them. The CDR3 region is CASSFPPGRRSPRGINEKLFF. The CDR3 DNA reads TGTGCCAGCAGTTTTCCCCCGGGACGGAGGTCACCGAGGGGGATCAATGAAAAACTGTTTTTT.

This clone has only one observation. The rearrangement joins TRBV7-9 to TRBJ2-5; possible D gene TRBD1, 6 bases. CDR1 is SEHNR and CDR2 is FQNEAQ in the germline V gene (reference sequence). Deletions cut 5 bases from V and 9 bases from J, with 16 bases between. The CDR3 is 13 residues long. The CDR3 DNA reads as TGTGCCAGCAGCCCCGGACGGAACAGGGCCCAGTACTTC. Translation gives CASSPGRNRAQYF.

The chain links TRBV28 to TRBJ2-1, with TRBD2 matching 9 bases. CDR1 is MDHEN and CDR2 is SYDVKM in the germline V gene. J lost 7 bases, V lost 6 bases, and 7 bases had no gene match. The CDR3 covers 14 residues. CDR3 in DNA: TGTGCCAGCAGCCCCGCTAGCGGGATTAATGAGCAGTTCTTC. It codes for CASSPASGINEQFF. Using reference TRBV28 and TRBJ2-1 for the parts outside the CDR3, the full variable domain is DVKVTQSSRYLVKRTGEKVFLECVQDMDHENMFWYRQDPGLGLRLIYFSYDVKMKEKGDIPEGYSVSREKKERFSLILESASTNQTSMYLCASSPASGINEQFFGPGTRLTVL.

The chain couples TRBV15 to TRBJ1-4; D unresolved. The germline V gene encodes CDR1 LNHNV and CDR2 YYDKDF (reference sequence). The CDR3 spans 14 residues. The V and J ends lost 0 bases and 7 bases respectively, with 9 bases between them. CDR3 sequence: CATSRDRAGEKLFF. DNA for the CDR3: TGTGCCACCAGCAGAGATAGAGCGGGTGAAAAACTGTTTTTT.

In DNA form, the CDR3 reads TGTGCCACTCCGGTGAGTGAGCAGTTCTTC. Its translation is CATPVSEQFF. This chain links TRBV9 with TRBJ2-1; D is unclear. CDR1 is SGDLS, CDR2 YYNGEE, per germline. The CDR3 extends over 10 amino acids. V gave up 9 bases and J gave up 9 bases, with 10 bases separating them. The whole variable domain, filled in from reference TRBV9 and TRBJ2-1, reads DSGVTQTPKHLITATGQRVTLRCSPRSGDLSVYWYQQSLDQGLQFLIQYYNGEERAKGNILERFSAQQFPDLHSELNLSSLELGDSALYFCATPVSEQFFGPGTRLTVL.

The rearrangement uses TRBV30 and TRBJ2-2; 8 nucleotides agree with TRBD2. The length of the CDR3 is 17 residues. Trimming at V came to 1 base and at J to 0 bases, leaving 7 bases not matched to a gene. Germline V gene lookup returns CDR1 GTSNPN and CDR2 SVGIG (reference sequence). CDR3 nucleotides: TGTGCCTGGAGTGGGGCTCTAGCGGGCCCGAACACCGGGGAGCTGTTTTTT. Encoded protein: CAWSGALAGPNTGELFF.

The chain joins TRBV29-1 to TRBJ1-5, with 7 positions matching TRBD1. Per the germline V gene, CDR1 is SQVTM and CDR2 is ANQGSEA. Trimming at V came to 3 bases and at J to 2 bases, leaving 7 bases not matched to a gene. The CDR3 covers 15 residues. The CDR3 spells CSVEETGEGNQPQHF. DNA of the CDR3: TGCAGCGTTGAGGAAACAGGGGAGGGCAATCAGCCCCAGCATTTT.

This clone was counted a few times. The J gene is TRBJ2-4, the V gene TRBV6-1; perhaps TRBD1 as D (6 bases). From germline, CDR1 is MNHNS and CDR2 SASEGT. The ends were cut back, 3 bases at V and 11 bases at J, with 14 bases in the middle. This CDR3 region has 13 residues. The CDR3 DNA sequence: TGTGCCAGCAGTGAGGACCGGGACACTGTTCAGTACTTC. It yields the protein CASSEDRDTVQYF.

The chain uses TRBV7-2 and TRBJ2-1; 7 bases line up with TRBD2. J was trimmed by 3 bases and V by 3 bases; bases with no gene match: 8. The CDR3 is 16 residues long. Germline V gene data show CDR1 as SGHTA and CDR2 as FQGNSA. The CDR3 DNA reads TGTGCCAGCAGCTTTACTAGCGCCGGATACTACAATGAGCAGTTCTTC. Translating it yields CASSFTSAGYYNEQFF.

This clone was recorded a few times. The junction departs from the called germline gene at one end, perhaps through a read error. The genes are TRBV6-5 and TRBJ1-3; 7 nucleotides align to TRBD1. Germline V gene sequence: CDR1 MNHEY, CDR2 SVGAGI. CDR3 length: 15 residues. CDR3 in DNA: TGTGCCAGCAGTGACTCCGACAGGGCGGGAAACACCATATATTTT. Translating it yields CASSDSDRAGNTIYF.

This clone showed up just once. CDR3 residues: CSGRQGFTTDTQYF. In DNA form, the CDR3 reads TGCAGCGGCCGACAGGGTTTTACCACAGATACGCAGTATTTT. This rearrangement joins TRBV29-1 to TRBJ2-3; 7 nucleotides align to TRBD1. The CDR3 length is 14 residues. The germline CDR1 and CDR2 sequences are SQVTM and ANQGSEA. V shed 7 bases, J shed 2 bases, and the junction held 9 bases outside the gene matches.

The V gene is TRBV6-1, the J gene TRBJ2-1; the D gene is possibly TRBD2 (5 bases). The CDR3 extends over 13 amino acids. V dropped 0 bases and J dropped 8 bases, with 8 bases sitting between them. Germline V lookup: CDR1 MNHNS, CDR2 SASEGT. The DNA for the CDR3 is TGTGCCAGCAGTGAAGCTGAGGACTATGAGCAGTTCTTC. Its translation is CASSEAEDYEQFF.

This chain links TRBV3-1 (or the pseudogene TRBV3-2) with TRBJ2-3; D perhaps matches TRBD2 (6 bases). CDR1 LGHDT and CDR2 YNNKEL come from the germline V gene (reference sequence). This CDR3 is built from 11 residues. V was trimmed by 4 bases and J by 9 bases, leaving 8 bases between them. The CDR3 bases are TGTGCCAGCAGCCCTGGGAGGACGCAGTATTTT. This gives the protein CASSPGRTQYF.

DNA of the CDR3: TGCGCCAGCAGCTACCGAGCGGGACAGGGGGCGGGGGAGCAGTACTTC. It yields the protein CASSYRAGQGAGEQYF. V is TRBV5-1 and J is TRBJ2-7; 12 nucleotides agree with TRBD1. This CDR3 region has 16 residues. V lost 3 bases and J lost 7; bases outside the gene matches: 11. Germline V gene sequence: CDR1 SGHRS, CDR2 YFSETQ.

This chain links TRBV21-1 with TRBJ1-3; the DNA was not compared with TRBD1, the D call given in the table. TRBV21-1 is noted as a pseudogene. This CDR3 is built from 17 residues. For the CDR3, the DNA is TGTGCCGACCACCCGAAGAGACAGGGAAAGTCTGGAAACACCATATATTTT. Protein product: CADHPKRQGKSGNTIYF.

The chain is built from TRBV2 and TRBJ1-5; D remains unclear. Germline-derived CDR1 and CDR2 are SNHLY and FYNNEI. The CDR3 has 15 residues. The ends were cut back, 6 bases at V and 2 bases at J, with 14 bases in the middle. The CDR3 nucleotides read TGTGCCAGCAGACTAGGGAATCAGGGCAATCAGCCCCAGCATTTT. Translation: CASRLGNQGNQPQHF.

Only one count was recorded for this clone. V gene TRBV11-2 combines with J gene TRBJ1-4; 8 bases align to TRBD1. The V and J ends lost 4 bases and 7 bases, in that order; junction bases with no gene match: 8. Germline V gene data show CDR1 as SGHAT and CDR2 as FQNNGV. This CDR3 has 15 amino acids. CDR3 in amino acids: CASSSPGQGGEKLFF. In DNA form, the CDR3 reads TGTGCCAGCAGCTCCCCCGGACAGGGAGGTGAAAAACTGTTTTTT. The variable domain in full, completed from reference TRBV11-2 and TRBJ1-4, reads EAGVAQSPRYKIIEKRQSVAFWCNPISGHATLYWYQQILGQGPKLLIQFQNNGVVDDSQLPKDRFSAERLKGVDSTLKIQPAKLEDSAVYLCASSSPGQGGEKLFFGSGTQLSVL.